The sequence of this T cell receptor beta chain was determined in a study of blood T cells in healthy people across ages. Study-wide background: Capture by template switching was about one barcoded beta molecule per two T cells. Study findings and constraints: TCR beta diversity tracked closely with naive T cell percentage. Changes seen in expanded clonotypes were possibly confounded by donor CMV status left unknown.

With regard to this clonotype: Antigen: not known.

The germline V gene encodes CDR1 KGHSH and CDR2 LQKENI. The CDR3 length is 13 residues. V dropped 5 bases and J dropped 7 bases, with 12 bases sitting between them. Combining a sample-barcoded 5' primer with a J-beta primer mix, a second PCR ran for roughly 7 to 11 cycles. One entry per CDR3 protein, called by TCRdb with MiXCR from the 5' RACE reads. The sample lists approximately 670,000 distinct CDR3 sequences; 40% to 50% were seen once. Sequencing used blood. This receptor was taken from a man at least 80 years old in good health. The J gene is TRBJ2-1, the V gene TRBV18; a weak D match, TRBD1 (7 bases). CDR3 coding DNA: TGTGCCAGCTCAGGGGGGACAGTAAATGAGCAGTTCTTC. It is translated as CASSGGTVNEQFF.